Below are 15 T cell receptor beta chains sequenced from a single sample in a study of cytomegalovirus exposure and HLA in healthy donors. Method: immunoSEQ multiplex PCR; TCRdb's copy keeps in-frame clones and lacks some. The sample shows 150,000 to 200,000 clones, 86% of them seen only once. Sequenced: PBMCs. The receptors derive from a man aged 25-45 years in good health and CMV-seropositive.

The chain combines TRBV15 with TRBJ1-4; maybe TRBD1 (6 bases). In germline, CDR1 is LNHNV, CDR2 YYDKDF (reference sequence). This CDR3 comprises 15 residues. V lost 0 bases, J lost 8 bases, and 13 bases lay in between. The CDR3 protein is CATSRDLGQNEKLFF. The CDR3 nucleotides read TGTGCCACCAGCAGAGATCTTGGACAGAACGAAAAACTGTTTTTT.

This chain links TRBV7-2 with TRBJ2-1, with 7 bases aligning to TRBD1. CDR3 length equals 15 residues. Germline trimming cut 0 bases from V and 12 bases from J; bases unmatched to any gene: 11. The germline V gene encodes CDR1 SGHTA and CDR2 FQGNSA. The CDR3 sequence is CASSLAPGQASGQFF. The CDR3, as DNA: TGTGCCAGCAGCTTAGCGCCCGGACAGGCCTCCGGGCAGTTCTTC.

The gene calls are TRBV25-1 and TRBJ1-4; D remains ambiguous. Trimming removed 5 bases from V and 10 bases from J, with 14 bases in between. The CDR3 is made up of 13 amino acids. Germline V gene data show CDR1 as MGHDK and CDR2 as SYGVNS. This CDR3 is CASSTSYTSKLFF. The CDR3 region has the DNA TGTGCCAGCAGTACTTCTTATACGTCAAAACTGTTTTTT.

CDR3 amino acids: CSAAGAGANVLTF. As DNA, the CDR3 is TGCAGCGCCGCAGGGGCTGGGGCCAACGTCCTGACTTTC. The chain employs TRBV29-1 and TRBJ2-6; perhaps TRBD1 as D (6 bases). CDR3 length equals 13 residues. Germline CDR1 reads SQVTM; CDR2 reads ANQGSEA. Between the trimmed V and J ends, which lost 7 bases and 2 bases, there was a span of 9 bases. The variable domain in full, completed from reference TRBV29-1 and TRBJ2-6, reads SAVISQKPSRDICQRGTSLTIQCQVDSQVTMMFWYRQQPGQSLTLIATANQGSEATYESGFVIDKFPISRPNLTFSTLTVSNMSPEDSSIYLCSAAGAGANVLTFGAGSRLTVL.

The chain uses TRBV19 and TRBJ1-2, with no clear D. Germline V gives CDR1 LNHDA, CDR2 SQIVND (reference sequence). The CDR3 covers 14 residues. The V end lost 0 bases, the J end lost 10 bases, and 15 bases lay between the germline ends. The DNA of the CDR3 is TGTGCCAGTAGTATAGACCGAGGAAGCTTCCCCTACACCTTC. Its protein is CASSIDRGSFPYTF.

The chain joins TRBV28 to TRBJ2-7; 9 bases fit TRBD2. Germline V gene sequence: CDR1 MDHEN, CDR2 SYDVKM. The CDR3 is 16 amino acids. Trimming removed 3 bases from V and 2 bases from J; junction bases left unmatched: 8. The CDR3 spells CASSFPPTSGTYEQYF. CDR3 DNA: TGTGCCAGCAGTTTCCCTCCGACTAGCGGAACCTACGAGCAGTACTTC.

The chain carries TRBV7-3 and TRBJ1-1; D unclear. Trimming shortened V by 5 bases and J by 5 bases, and 12 bases separated the two germline ends. There are 13 residues in the CDR3. CDR1 is SGHTA, CDR2 FQGTGA, per germline. The CDR3 sequence is CASSPLRGTEAFF. CDR3 DNA: TGTGCCAGCAGCCCCCTCCGTGGGACTGAAGCTTTCTTT.

V gene TRBV5-1 combines with J gene TRBJ2-7; 7 nucleotides align to TRBD1. The ends lost 4 bases at V and 6 bases at J; junction bases unmatched: 4. The CDR3 has 12 residues. CDR1 is SGHRS and CDR2 is YFSETQ in the germline V gene. The CDR3 sequence is CASSTSGGEQYF. The CDR3 bases are TGCGCCAGCAGCACCTCAGGGGGCGAGCAGTACTTC.

This chain uses TRBV7-3 with TRBJ2-3; the match to TRBD2 covers 10 bases. The germline CDR1 and CDR2 sequences are SGHTA and FQGTGA. Losses at the gene ends were 4 bases for V and 6 bases for J; bases not matched to a gene: 10. There are 16 residues in the CDR3. DNA for the CDR3: TGTGCCAGCAGCTCCTCTCTAGCGGGAGCGGGGGATACGCAGTATTTT. It yields the protein CASSSSLAGAGDTQYF.

This chain joins TRBV6-5 and TRBJ1-5; D unclear. The CDR3 runs to 16 residues. Trimming took off 0 bases at V and 2 bases at J, with 11 bases between the two ends. Germline V gives CDR1 MNHEY, CDR2 SVGAGI. The CDR3 DNA reads as TGTGCCAGCAGTTACTCGAAAGGATCCGGCAATCAGCCCCAGCATTTT. As protein: CASSYSKGSGNQPQHF.

This chain joins TRBV5-1 and TRBJ1-1, with 8 bases aligning to TRBD1. The germline CDR1 and CDR2 sequences are SGHRS and YFSETQ. Trimming took 4 bases from V and 0 from J; bases not matched to a gene: 5. CDR3 length: 15 residues. The CDR3 here is CASSGGTGVNTEAFF. The CDR3 region has the DNA TGCGCCAGCAGCGGGGGGACAGGAGTGAACACTGAAGCTTTCTTT.

J is TRBJ2-7 and V is TRBV4-1, with 10 bases matching TRBD2. The CDR3 length is 17 residues. Germline V lookup: CDR1 MGHRA, CDR2 YSYEKL. J gave up 4 bases and V 2 bases, and 11 bases lay outside the gene matches. The CDR3 sequence: CASSQSAGTSVFYEQYF. The CDR3 nucleotides are TGCGCCAGCAGCCAAAGTGCAGGGACTAGCGTGTTTTACGAGCAGTACTTC.

The chain employs TRBV6-1 and TRBJ2-1; possibly TRBD1 for D (6 bases). This CDR3 has 18 amino acids. Between the trimmed V and J ends, which lost 1 base and 0 bases, there was a span of 16 bases. Germline CDR1 reads MNHNS; CDR2 reads SASEGT. The CDR3 coding sequence is TGTGCCAGCAGTGAAGGGGCCGACAGGATAAGCTCCTACAATGAGCAGTTCTTC. This codes for CASSEGADRISSYNEQFF.

The genes are TRBV28 and TRBJ2-7; no firm D call. The CDR3 has 14 amino acids. The V end lost 3 bases, the J end lost 2 bases, and 11 bases lay between the germline ends. Germline CDR1 is MDHEN and CDR2 is SYDVKM. CDR3 in DNA: TGTGCCAGCAGTTTTAAGGGCGCTCCCTACGAGCAGTACTTC. Amino acids: CASSFKGAPYEQYF.

This clone was recorded a few times. In nucleotides, the CDR3 is TGTGCCAGCAGCCGACAGGTTCGAGGGACTGAAGCTTTCTTT. Translated, it gives CASSRQVRGTEAFF. The genes are TRBV14 and TRBJ1-1; tentatively, D is TRBD1 (6 bases). The CDR3 covers 14 residues. Germline assignment: CDR1 SGHDN and CDR2 FVKESK. V lost 4 bases and J 5 bases, leaving 14 bases between the germline ends.